Below, 30 T cell receptor beta chains from the same sample are listed, as sequenced in a study of blood T cell repertoires in COVID-19. Here immunoSEQ multiplex PCR was the method, and the copy in TCRdb shows in-frame clones only, minus some. Counted here are some 400,000 clones, roughly 90% occurring once; the ten biggest clones make up 0.8% to 0.9%. Material for sequencing was PBMCs or T cells enriched from blood (not recorded which). All receptors derive from a woman between 35 and 50 years old who had been exposed to COVID-19.

Only one count was recorded for this clone. The chain couples TRBV28 to TRBJ1-5; TRBD1 might be the D (5 bases). The CDR3 loop spans 13 amino acids. V was pared by 4 bases and J by 4 bases, with 8 bases between. CDR1 is MDHEN, CDR2 SYDVKM, per germline. The CDR3 sequence is CASSSGGNQPQHF. The CDR3 coding sequence is TGTGCCAGCAGTTCTGGGGGGAATCAGCCCCAGCATTTT.

The V call is TRBV6-5, the J call TRBJ1-2, with D possibly being TRBD1 (6 bases). The V end was cut by 2 bases, the J end by 8 bases, with 18 bases between. The CDR3 runs to 15 residues. CDR1 is MNHEY, CDR2 SVGAGI, per germline. The CDR3 sequence is CASSYGGGSAIGYTF. As DNA, the CDR3 is TGTGCCAGCAGTTACGGGGGGGGCTCAGCGATCGGCTACACCTTC.

V gene TRBV6-5 combines with J gene TRBJ2-7; D gene uncertain. Germline V gene sequence: CDR1 MNHEY, CDR2 SVGAGI. The length of the CDR3 is 11 residues. V lost 0 bases to trimming and J lost 7 bases, with 4 bases between them. In nucleotides, the CDR3 is TGTGCCAGCAGTTACTCCGGGGAGCAGTACTTC. Translated: CASSYSGEQYF.

The chain recombines TRBV29-1 with TRBJ2-2, with TRBD1 matching over 8 bases. CDR1 SQVTM and CDR2 ANQGSEA come from the germline V gene. Trimming took 5 bases from V and 4 from J; bases not matched to a gene: 6. This CDR3 is 14 amino acids long. The CDR3 region has the DNA TGCAGCGTTCAGGACAGGGAAGGCACCGGGGAGCTGTTTTTT. This codes for CSVQDREGTGELFF.

The chain links TRBV7-9 to TRBJ2-1; 8 bases agree with TRBD2. Trimming took 2 bases from V and 5 from J; bases not matched to a gene: 11. Germline-derived CDR1 and CDR2 are SEHNR and FQNEAQ (reference sequence). This CDR3 contains 17 residues. CDR3 nucleotide sequence: TGTGCCAGCAGCTTACCCTTGCGGGGGGCTCGGCACAATGAGCAGTTCTTC. Protein: CASSLPLRGARHNEQFF.

The V gene is TRBV19, the J gene TRBJ2-1, with a possible D match to TRBD2 (5 bases). Trimming removed 3 bases from V and 0 bases from J, with 9 bases in between. The CDR3 is made up of 15 amino acids. Germline V gene data show CDR1 as LNHDA and CDR2 as SQIVND (reference sequence). CDR3 sequence reads: CASSIGKSSYNEQFF. Written as DNA, the CDR3 is TGTGCCAGTAGTATCGGGAAAAGCTCCTACAATGAGCAGTTCTTC. The full variable domain, its missing parts supplied by reference TRBV19 and TRBJ2-1, is DGGITQSPKYLFRKEGQNVTLSCEQNLNHDAMYWYRQDPGQGLRLIYYSQIVNDFQKGDIAEGYSVSREKKESFPLTVTSAQKNPTAFYLCASSIGKSSYNEQFFGPGTRLTVL.

The chain couples TRBV5-1 to TRBJ1-2; a weak D match, TRBD1 (5 bases). Germline V lookup: CDR1 SGHRS, CDR2 YFSETQ. V lost 1 base and J 6 bases, leaving 16 bases between the germline ends. The CDR3 has 15 residues. This CDR3 reads CASSLSRAPIDGYTF. As DNA, the CDR3 is TGCGCCAGCAGCTTGAGCAGGGCCCCAATTGATGGCTACACCTTC. The variable domain in full, with the rest retrieved from reference TRBV5-1 and TRBJ1-2, is KAGVTQTPRYLIKTRGQQVTLSCSPISGHRSVSWYQQTPGQGLQFLFEYFSETQRNKGNFPGRFSGRQFSNSRSEMNVSTLELGDSALYLCASSLSRAPIDGYTFGSGTRLTVV.

The sample holds one count of this clone. CDR3: CASSSRPAGTTDTQYF. CDR3 DNA: TGTGCCAGCAGTTCGCGACCAGCGGGAACCACAGATACGCAGTATTTT. V and J are TRBV7-2 and TRBJ2-3, with 7 nucleotides matching TRBD2. Germline V lookup: CDR1 SGHTA, CDR2 FQGNSA. This CDR3 is built from 16 residues. Trimming cost V 6 bases and J 2 bases; bases outside gene matches: 11.

The CDR3 nucleotides are TGTGCCAGCAGCGCCGATCAACTAGCGGGACTCACAGATACGCAGTATTTT. This codes for CASSADQLAGLTDTQYF. This chain uses TRBV9 with TRBJ2-3, with 10 bases identical to TRBD2. The ends lost 3 bases at V and 2 bases at J; junction bases unmatched: 9. Germline V gene lookup returns CDR1 SGDLS and CDR2 YYNGEE. The CDR3 extends over 17 amino acids.

The V gene is TRBV3-1 (or the pseudogene TRBV3-2), the J gene TRBJ1-2, with a tentative D call TRBD1 (6 bases). The CDR3 has 13 residues. Germline V CDR1 and CDR2: LGHDT, YNNKEL (reference sequence). Trimming pared 4 bases from V and 4 bases from J, leaving 10 bases between. CDR3: CASSPPGAYGYTF. CDR3 nucleotide sequence: TGTGCCAGCAGCCCCCCAGGGGCCTATGGCTACACCTTC.

The rearrangement uses TRBV6-1 and TRBJ1-2; maybe TRBD1 (6 bases). Germline lookup yields CDR1 MNHNS and CDR2 SASEGT. The CDR3 consists of 13 residues. Trimming pared 2 bases from V and 3 bases from J, leaving 7 bases between. In nucleotides, the CDR3 is TGTGCCAGCAGTGAAACAGGGTACTATGGCTACACCTTC. Protein product: CASSETGYYGYTF.

V is TRBV9 and J is TRBJ2-1; 8 bases are shared with TRBD2. V lost 1 base and J lost 6; bases outside the gene matches: 15. Germline lookup yields CDR1 SGDLS and CDR2 YYNGEE. CDR3 length: 18 amino acids. As DNA, the CDR3 is TGTGCCAGCAGCGTATCAAGCGGGAGCAAGGTCGGCCCCAATGAGCAGTTCTTC. Translation gives CASSVSSGSKVGPNEQFF.

The chain joins TRBV19 to TRBJ2-6; maybe TRBD1 (5 bases). The CDR3 contains 16 residues. V was cut by 7 bases and J by 3 bases, with 16 bases left in between. Per the germline V gene, CDR1 is LNHDA and CDR2 is SQIVND (reference sequence). Here the CDR3 reads CASTQIGRVGANVLTF. As DNA, the CDR3 is TGTGCCAGTACCCAGATTGGCAGGGTTGGGGCCAACGTCCTGACTTTC.

This clone has only one observation. V gene TRBV6-5 combines with J gene TRBJ2-7; TRBD2 matches 7 bases. Looked up from germline, CDR1 is MNHEY and CDR2 is SVGAGI. V trimming: 7 bases; J trimming: 3 bases; junction bases outside the gene matches: 9. There are 14 residues in the CDR3. CDR3 region: CASKVTSGGYEQYF. The DNA for the CDR3 is TGTGCCAGCAAAGTAACCTCGGGAGGCTACGAGCAGTACTTC.

The genes are TRBV6-5 and TRBJ1-3; D perhaps matches TRBD1 (6 bases). V was pared by 6 bases and J by 0 bases, with 6 bases between. Germline values: CDR1 MNHEY, CDR2 SVGAGI. CDR3 length equals 13 residues. In nucleotides, the CDR3 is TGTGCCAGCAGGGACAGCTCTGGAAACACCATATATTTT. It is translated as CASRDSSGNTIYF.

The chain carries TRBV27 and TRBJ1-6; the D is unclear. This CDR3 is built from 13 residues. V was shortened by 3 bases and J by 7 bases, with 7 bases between the two germline ends. In germline, CDR1 is MNHEY, CDR2 SMNVEV (reference sequence). This CDR3 reads CASSLRMNSPLHF. The CDR3 DNA reads as TGTGCCAGCAGTTTGCGGATGAATTCACCCCTCCACTTT.

The J gene is TRBJ1-2, the V gene TRBV19; 8 nucleotides align to TRBD1. Germline V gene data show CDR1 as LNHDA and CDR2 as SQIVND (reference sequence). CDR3 length equals 16 residues. V was clipped by 1 base and J by 4 bases; unmatched bases: 8. The CDR3 spells CASSIGDRRTLYGYTF. In nucleotides, the CDR3 is TGTGCCAGTAGTATAGGGGACAGGCGTACCCTCTATGGCTACACCTTC.

V is TRBV7-2 and J is TRBJ1-1; TRBD1 aligns across 8 bases. The ends lost 6 bases at V and 1 base at J; junction bases unmatched: 7. Germline V CDR1 and CDR2: SGHTA, FQGNSA. CDR3 size: 15 residues. The CDR3 nucleotides are TGTGCCAGCAGTCGCCAGGGGGCGGCGAACACTGAAGCTTTCTTT. This translates into CASSRQGAANTEAFF.

The gene calls are TRBV2 and TRBJ2-5, with TRBD1 matching over 7 bases. The CDR3 has 14 residues. Germline V CDR1 and CDR2: SNHLY, FYNNEI. V lost 6 bases and J lost 2; bases outside the gene matches: 6. The CDR3, as DNA: TGTGCCAGCAGACATAGGACAGGTCAAGAGACCCAGTACTTC. Translating gives CASRHRTGQETQYF. Looking up the rest from reference TRBV2 and TRBJ2-5 gives the full variable domain: EPEVTQTPSHQVTQMGQEVILRCVPISNHLYFYWYRQILGQKVEFLVSFYNNEISEKSEIFDDQFSVERPDGSNFTLKIRSTKLEDSAMYFCASRHRTGQETQYFGPGTRLLVL.

The gene calls are TRBV7-9 and TRBJ2-3, with a tentative D call TRBD2 (5 bases). The length of the CDR3 is 14 residues. In germline, CDR1 is SEHNR, CDR2 FQNEAQ (reference sequence). With 3 bases removed from V and 2 bases from J, the gap between germline ends came to 9 bases. The CDR3 DNA sequence: TGTGCCAGCAGCTTTCTAGACTACACAGATACGCAGTATTTT. Encoded protein: CASSFLDYTDTQYF. The whole variable domain, filled in from reference TRBV7-9 and TRBJ2-3, reads DTGVSQNPRHKITKRGQNVTFRCDPISEHNRLYWYRQTLGQGPEFLTYFQNEAQLEKSRLLSDRFSAERPKGSFSTLEIQRTEQGDSAMYLCASSFLDYTDTQYFGPGTRLTVL.

This chain joins TRBV19 and TRBJ2-3, with 7 bases lining up with TRBD2. Germline CDR1 is LNHDA and CDR2 is SQIVND (reference sequence). There are 14 residues in the CDR3. With V trimmed by 3 bases and J by 3 bases, 3 bases remained unmatched. CDR3 nucleotides: TGTGCCAGTAGTATGGCGCGGGAGACAGATACGCAGTATTTT. This codes for CASSMARETDTQYF.

The chain joins TRBV27 to TRBJ2-1, with 7 nucleotides matching TRBD2. This CDR3 is built from 16 residues. V lost 10 bases and J lost 8; bases outside the gene matches: 20. The germline gives CDR1 MNHEY, CDR2 SMNVEV (reference sequence). The CDR3 sequence: CATMTWVGGSQDEQFF. CDR3 nucleotides: TGTGCCACCATGACATGGGTTGGCGGGAGCCAGGATGAGCAGTTCTTC.

The CDR3 DNA reads TGTGCCAGTGTCACGAACAACAGGGCGGATGAAGCTTTCTTT. Protein product: CASVTNNRADEAFF. This chain uses TRBV2 with TRBJ1-1; D might be TRBD1 (6 bases). Trimming removed 9 bases at V and 7 bases at J, with 21 bases between. Per the germline V gene, CDR1 is SNHLY and CDR2 is FYNNEI. CDR3 length equals 14 residues. Based on the CDR3 plus reference TRBV2 and TRBJ1-1, the full variable domain is EPEVTQTPSHQVTQMGQEVILRCVPISNHLYFYWYRQILGQKVEFLVSFYNNEISEKSEIFDDQFSVERPDGSNFTLKIRSTKLEDSAMYFCASVTNNRADEAFFGQGTRLTVV.

The chain couples TRBV18 to TRBJ2-1; 12 bases are a match to TRBD2. The ends lost 3 bases at V and 7 bases at J; junction bases unmatched: 4. Germline V lookup: CDR1 KGHSH, CDR2 LQKENI. This CDR3 contains 15 residues. The CDR3: CASSPGLAGQNEQFF. The CDR3 DNA sequence: TGTGCCAGCTCACCCGGACTAGCGGGACAGAATGAGCAGTTCTTC.

This clone has just one count. The CDR3 loop reads CASSPQGLRRQVNEKLFF. The CDR3 nucleotides are TGTGCCAGCTCACCCCAGGGTCTCCGAAGGCAGGTTAATGAAAAACTGTTTTTT. The chain joins TRBV18 to TRBJ1-4; tentative D call: TRBD1 (5 bases). The CDR3 sequence is 18 residues long. Germline values: CDR1 KGHSH, CDR2 LQKENI. V gave up 3 bases and J gave up 4 bases, with 21 bases separating them.

J is TRBJ2-7 and V is TRBV18; 7 bases map to TRBD1. Trimming cost V 0 bases and J 5 bases; bases outside gene matches: 4. This CDR3 is 14 amino acids long. Germline CDR1 and CDR2: KGHSH and LQKENI. CDR3 sequence reads: CASSPPGQFNEQYF. The CDR3 region has the DNA TGTGCCAGCTCACCACCGGGACAGTTTAACGAGCAGTACTTC.

Details on this clone: Other DNA sequences from this sample encode an identical CDR3 as well. The V and J genes are TRBV3-1 (or the pseudogene TRBV3-2) and TRBJ1-3; D is ambiguous. CDR1 and CDR2 (germline): LGHDT, YNNKEL (reference sequence). V was trimmed by 1 base and J by 2 bases, leaving 6 bases between them. The CDR3 totals 14 residues. The CDR3 loop reads CASSQAGAGNTIYF. In DNA form, the CDR3 reads TGTGCCAGCAGCCAAGCGGGTGCTGGAAACACCATATATTTT.

The chain combines TRBV7-2 with TRBJ2-7; TRBD2 matches 11 bases. CDR3 size: 15 residues. Per the germline V gene, CDR1 is SGHTA and CDR2 is FQGNSA. The trim removed 3 bases at V and 6 bases at J, leaving 7 bases unmatched. CDR3 nucleotide sequence: TGTGCCAGCAGCTTTAGCGGGGGGGGTCGCGGCGAGCAGTACTTC. Amino acid sequence: CASSFSGGGRGEQYF.

V and J are TRBV27 and TRBJ1-4; D unclear. Trimming took 5 bases from V and 7 from J, leaving 11 bases between them. CDR1 and CDR2 (germline): MNHEY, SMNVEV (reference sequence). This CDR3 has 13 amino acids. In nucleotides, the CDR3 is TGTGCCAGCAGTCCCAGACGCGGTGAAAAACTGTTTTTT. It encodes CASSPRRGEKLFF.

The V gene is TRBV20-1, the J gene TRBJ1-2; no definite D call. V shed 3 bases and J shed 8 bases, with 13 bases lying between them. The CDR3 consists of 12 residues. Germline CDR1 reads DFQATT; CDR2 reads SNEGSKA (reference sequence). The CDR3 spells CSASAGLEGYTF. The CDR3 nucleotides are TGCAGTGCTAGTGCGGGGTTGGAAGGCTACACCTTC.